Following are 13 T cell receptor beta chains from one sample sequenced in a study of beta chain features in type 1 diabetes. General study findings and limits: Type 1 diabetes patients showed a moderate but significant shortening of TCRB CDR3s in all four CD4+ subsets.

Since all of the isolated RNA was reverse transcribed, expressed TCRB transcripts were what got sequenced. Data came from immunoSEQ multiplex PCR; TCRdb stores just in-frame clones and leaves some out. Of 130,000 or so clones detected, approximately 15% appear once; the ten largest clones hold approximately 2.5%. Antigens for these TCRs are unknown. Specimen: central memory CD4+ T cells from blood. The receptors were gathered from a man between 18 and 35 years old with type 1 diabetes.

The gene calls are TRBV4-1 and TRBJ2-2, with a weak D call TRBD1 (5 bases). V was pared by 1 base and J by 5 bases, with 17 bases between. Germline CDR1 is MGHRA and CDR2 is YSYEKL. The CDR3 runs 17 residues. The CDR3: CASSQVGRGKRTGELFF. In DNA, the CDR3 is TGCGCCAGCAGCCAAGTGGGAAGGGGAAAGAGGACCGGGGAGCTGTTTTTT.

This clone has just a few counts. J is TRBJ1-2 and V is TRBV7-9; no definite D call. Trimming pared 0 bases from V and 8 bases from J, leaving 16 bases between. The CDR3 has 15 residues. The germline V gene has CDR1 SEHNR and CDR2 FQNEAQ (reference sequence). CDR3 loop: CASSLAPNGVKGYTF. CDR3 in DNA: TGTGCCAGCAGCTTAGCGCCCAACGGGGTGAAGGGCTACACCTTC.

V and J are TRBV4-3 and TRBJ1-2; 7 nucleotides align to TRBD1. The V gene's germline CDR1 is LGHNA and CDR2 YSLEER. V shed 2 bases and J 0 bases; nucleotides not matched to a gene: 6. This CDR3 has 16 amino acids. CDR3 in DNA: TGCGCCAGCAGCCAACCGACACAGGGGTCTAACTATGGCTACACCTTC. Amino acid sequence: CASSQPTQGSNYGYTF.

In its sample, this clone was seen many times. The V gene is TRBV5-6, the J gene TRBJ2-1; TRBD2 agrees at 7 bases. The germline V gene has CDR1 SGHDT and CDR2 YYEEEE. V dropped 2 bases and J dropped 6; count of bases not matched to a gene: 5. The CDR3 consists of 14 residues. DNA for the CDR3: TGTGCCAGCAGCTTCTCTGGCGGGGGCAATGAGCAGTTCTTC. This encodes CASSFSGGGNEQFF.

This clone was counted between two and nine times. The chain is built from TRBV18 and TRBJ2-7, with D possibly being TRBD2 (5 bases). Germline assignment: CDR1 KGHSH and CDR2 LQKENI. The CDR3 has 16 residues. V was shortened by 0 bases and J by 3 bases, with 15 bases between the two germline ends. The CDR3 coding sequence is TGTGCCAGCTCACCACCGTCGGCAGAGGGCTACTACGAGCAGTACTTC. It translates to CASSPPSAEGYYEQYF. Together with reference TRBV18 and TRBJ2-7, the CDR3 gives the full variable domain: NAGVMQNPRHLVRRRGQEARLRCSPMKGHSHVYWYRQLPEEGLKFMVYLQKENIIDESGMPKERFSAEFPKEGPSILRIQQVVRGDSAAYFCASSPPSAEGYYEQYFGPGTRLTVT.

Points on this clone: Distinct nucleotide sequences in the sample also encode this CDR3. This chain's CDR3 is CASSLGQGAHEQYF. DNA for the CDR3: TGTGCCAGCAGCTTGGGACAGGGGGCGCACGAGCAGTACTTC. J is TRBJ2-7 and V is TRBV7-2; 12 bases agree with TRBD1. J was trimmed by 5 bases and V by 3 bases; bases with no gene match: 2. The CDR3 totals 14 residues. Per germline, CDR1 SGHTA and CDR2 FQGNSA.

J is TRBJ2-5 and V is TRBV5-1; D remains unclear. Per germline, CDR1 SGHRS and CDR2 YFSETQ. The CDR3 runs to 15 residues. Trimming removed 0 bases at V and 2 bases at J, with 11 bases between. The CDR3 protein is CASSLASMGQETQYF. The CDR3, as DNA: TGCGCCAGCAGCTTGGCCTCTATGGGGCAAGAGACCCAGTACTTC.

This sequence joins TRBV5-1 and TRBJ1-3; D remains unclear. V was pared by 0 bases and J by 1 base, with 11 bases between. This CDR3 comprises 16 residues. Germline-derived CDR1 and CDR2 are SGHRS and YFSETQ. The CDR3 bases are TGCGCCAGCAGCTTGGGTCTCGAAAGATCTGGAAACACCATATATTTT. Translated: CASSLGLERSGNTIYF.

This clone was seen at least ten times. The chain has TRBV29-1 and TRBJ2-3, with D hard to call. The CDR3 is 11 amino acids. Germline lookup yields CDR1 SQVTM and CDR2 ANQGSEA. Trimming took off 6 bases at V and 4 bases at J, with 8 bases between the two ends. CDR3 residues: CSVSTADTQYF. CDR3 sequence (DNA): TGCAGCGTGAGCACCGCAGATACGCAGTATTTT.

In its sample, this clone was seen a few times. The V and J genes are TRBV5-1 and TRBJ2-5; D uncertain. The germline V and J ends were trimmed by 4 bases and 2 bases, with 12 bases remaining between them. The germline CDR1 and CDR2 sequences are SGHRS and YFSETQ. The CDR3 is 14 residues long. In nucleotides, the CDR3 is TGCGCCAGCAGCAAGACGGTCGGGCAAGAGACCCAGTACTTC. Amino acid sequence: CASSKTVGQETQYF.

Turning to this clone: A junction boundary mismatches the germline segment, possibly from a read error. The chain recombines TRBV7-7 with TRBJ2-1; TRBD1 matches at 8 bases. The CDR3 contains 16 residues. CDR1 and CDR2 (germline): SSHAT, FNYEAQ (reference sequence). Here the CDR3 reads CASSPRTGSSYNEQFF. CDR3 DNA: TGTGCTAGCAGCCCTCGGACAGGGAGCTCCTACAATGAGCAGTTCTTC. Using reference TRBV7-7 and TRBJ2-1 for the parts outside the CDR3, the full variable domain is GAGVSQSPRYKVTKRGQDVTLRCDPISSHATLYWYQQALGQGPEFLTYFNYEAQPDKSGLPSDRFSAERPEGSISTLTIQRTEQRDSAMYRCASSPRTGSSYNEQFFGPGTRLTVL.

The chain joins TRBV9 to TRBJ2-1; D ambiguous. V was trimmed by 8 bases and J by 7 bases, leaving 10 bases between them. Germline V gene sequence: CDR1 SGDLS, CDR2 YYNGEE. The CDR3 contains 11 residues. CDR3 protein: CASSLVNEQFF. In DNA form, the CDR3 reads TGTGCCAGTTCCCTAGTTAATGAGCAGTTCTTC.

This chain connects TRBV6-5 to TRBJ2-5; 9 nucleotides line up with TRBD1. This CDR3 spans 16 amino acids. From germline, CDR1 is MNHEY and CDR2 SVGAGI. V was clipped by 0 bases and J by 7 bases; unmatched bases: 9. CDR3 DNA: TGTGCCAGCAGTTACTCGAGCACGGGACAGGGAATGACCCAGTACTTC. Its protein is CASSYSSTGQGMTQYF.